This T cell receptor beta chain derives from a study of monozygotic twins with inflammatory bowel disease. Study-level findings and limits: Inverse Simpson values showed less TCRbeta diversity in IBD patients than in their healthy co-twins.

As concerns this clonotype: The antigen remains undetermined.

The germline CDR1 and CDR2 sequences are MNHNS and SASEGT. There are 15 residues in the CDR3. Each TCR library used 3500 ng of total RNA. The template-switching step introduced UMIs that carried a 6-nucleotide sample barcode. The study subjected TCRalpha and TCRbeta cDNA to two nested PCRs of 16 and 9 cycles. TCRdb reprocessed the 5' RACE reads and reports one entry per CDR3 protein, with no DNA. The specimen's table records around 190,000 distinct CDR3 sequences. This receptor was taken from a human donor with ulcerative colitis or Crohn's disease, or a healthy co-twin of an affected twin (not recorded which). The chain has TRBV6-1 and TRBJ2-3; the D gene TCRdb calls, TRBD1, cannot be checked with no DNA. Material for sequencing was blood. Here the CDR3 reads CASSPRTGVADTQYF.